The rows below give T cell receptor beta chains drawn from one sample of a study of vaccination effects on CD4 cells after COVID-19. Sequencing was performed with immunoSEQ multiplex PCR; in TCRdb, only in-frame clones are kept and a portion is missing. Counted here are 68,000 or so clones, about four fifths occurring once; the ten biggest clones make up roughly an eighth. Their antigen targets remain unknown. The specimen comprised CD4+ T cells from PBMCs cultured with SARS-CoV-2 spike peptides, sampled before COVID-19 vaccination. The receptors originated from a human donor who received a COVID-19 vaccine. CDR3s include the opening cysteine and the closing phenylalanine or tryptophan. D genes are given only for firm matches. Expanded clones are given a class, and other clones once, few, many or no size at all.

TRBV6-1,TRBJ1-4,few,NA,CASSDGRLNNEKLFF,TGTGCCAGCAGTGATGGTCGTTTGAATAATGAAAAACTGTTTTTT
TRBV5-1,TRBJ2-2,once,NA,CASSVGNTGELFF,TGCGCCAGCAGCGTAGGGAATACCGGGGAGCTGTTTTTT
TRBV11-2,TRBJ1-4,once,NA,CASSSRFATNEKLFF,TGTGCCAGCAGCTCAAGGTTTGCAACTAATGAAAAACTGTTTTTT
TRBV12-3/TRBV12-4,TRBJ1-2,NA,TRBD1,CASTLRTGAYTF,TGTGCCAGCACCCTTCGGACAGGCGCCTACACCTTC
TRBV19,TRBJ1-6,few,TRBD1,CASSFQGADSPLHF,TGTGCCAGTAGTTTCCAGGGGGCGGACTCACCCCTCCACTTT
TRBV5-1,TRBJ1-1,NA,NA,CASSELTGSMNTEAFF,TGCGCCAGCAGCGAACTTACAGGGTCGATGAACACTGAAGCTTTCTTT
TRBV24-1,TRBJ1-2,NA,NA,CATSDLRADGYTF,TGTGCCACCAGTGATTTGCGCGCCGATGGCTACACCTTC
TRBV10-3,TRBJ1-5,NA,NA,CAISESGGNQPQHF,TGTGCCATCAGTGAGTCTGGGGGTAATCAGCCCCAGCATTTT
TRBV25-1,TRBJ2-5,NA,TRBD2,CASSVISGGEETQYF,TGTGCCAGCAGTGTCATTAGCGGGGGGGAAGAGACCCAGTACTTC
TRBV19,TRBJ1-5,NA,TRBD1,CASSTRQGERNQPQHF,TGTGCCAGTAGTACCCGACAGGGGGAACGCAATCAGCCCCAGCATTTT
TRBV9,TRBJ1-1,few,NA,CASSPSIRNTEAFF,TGTGCCAGCAGCCCATCGATACGGAACACTGAAGCTTTCTTT
TRBV9,TRBJ1-5,NA,NA,CASSSGLADQPQHF,TGTGCCAGCAGCTCAGGGTTAGCGGATCAGCCCCAGCATTTT
TRBV18,TRBJ2-5,NA,NA,CASSPGLQETQYF,TGTGCCAGCTCACCGGGACTGCAAGAGACCCAGTACTTC
TRBV19,TRBJ2-1,NA,TRBD1,CASSRDRGPYNEQFF,TGTGCCAGTAGTAGGGACAGGGGACCCTACAATGAGCAGTTCTTC
TRBV24-1,TRBJ2-2,NA,NA,CATSAIGQGGTGELFF,TGTGCCACCAGTGCTATTGGCCAGGGGGGCACCGGGGAGCTGTTTTTT
TRBV5-1,TRBJ1-4,NA,TRBD1,CASSPGQQGAYEKLFF,TGCGCCAGCAGCCCGGGCCAACAGGGGGCGTATGAAAAACTGTTTTTT